This TCR beta chain comes out of a study of Graves' ophthalmopathy and Graves' hyperthyroidism. PBMCs originated in roughly 10 ml of fresh peripheral blood. The CDR3 runs to 15 residues. V shed 3 bases, J shed 5 bases, and the junction held 5 bases outside the gene matches. Germline V gene lookup returns CDR1 SGHTA and CDR2 FQGNSA. As the template, RNA transcripts were used to amplify TCR beta CDR3 regions. RT-PCR was first run with HTBI primers, then multiplex PCR in a second round. TCRdb re-analysed the multiplex PCR reads in MiXCR, keeping a single row per CDR3 protein. The sample shows some 160,000 distinct CDR3 sequences, around 39% of them seen only once. This clonotype has a count of ten or more.

The sequence derives from a man younger than 45 with Graves' ophthalmopathy. The chain has TRBV7-2 and TRBJ2-3; 10 bases are a match to TRBD2. Input material: peripheral blood. In nucleotides, the CDR3 is TGTGCCAGCAGCTTCCTAGCGGGAGACCAAGATACGCAGTATTTT. Translating gives CASSFLAGDQDTQYF.